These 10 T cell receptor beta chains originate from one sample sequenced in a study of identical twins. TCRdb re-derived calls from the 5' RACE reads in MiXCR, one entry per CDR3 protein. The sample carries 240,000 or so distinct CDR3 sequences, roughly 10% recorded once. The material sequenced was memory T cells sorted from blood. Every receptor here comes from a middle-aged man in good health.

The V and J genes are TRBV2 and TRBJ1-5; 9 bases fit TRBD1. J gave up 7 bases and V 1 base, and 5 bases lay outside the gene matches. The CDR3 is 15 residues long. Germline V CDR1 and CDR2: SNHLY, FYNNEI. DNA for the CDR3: TGTGCCAGCAGTGAAGGACAGGGGGTTTTACAGCCCCAGCATTTT. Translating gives CASSEGQGVLQPQHF.

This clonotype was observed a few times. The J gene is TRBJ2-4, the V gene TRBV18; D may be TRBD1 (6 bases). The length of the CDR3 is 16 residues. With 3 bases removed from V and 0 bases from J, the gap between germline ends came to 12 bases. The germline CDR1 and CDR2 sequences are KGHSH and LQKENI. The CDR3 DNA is TGTGCCAGCTCACCGGCTGGACAGCTAGCCAAAAACATTCAGTACTTC. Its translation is CASSPAGQLAKNIQYF.

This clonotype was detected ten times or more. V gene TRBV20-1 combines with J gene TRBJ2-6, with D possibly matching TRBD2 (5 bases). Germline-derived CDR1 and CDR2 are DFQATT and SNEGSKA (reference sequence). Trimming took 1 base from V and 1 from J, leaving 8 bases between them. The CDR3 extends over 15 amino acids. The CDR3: CSARAEGSGANVLTF. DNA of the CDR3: TGCAGTGCTAGAGCCGAGGGATCTGGGGCCAACGTCCTGACTTTC.

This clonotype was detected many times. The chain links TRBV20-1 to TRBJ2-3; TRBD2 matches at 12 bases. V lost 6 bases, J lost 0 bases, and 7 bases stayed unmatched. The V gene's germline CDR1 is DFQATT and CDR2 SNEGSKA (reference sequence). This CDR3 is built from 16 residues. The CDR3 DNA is TGCAGTGCGGGGACTAGCGGGTACTCTAGCACAGATACGCAGTATTTT. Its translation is CSAGTSGYSSTDTQYF.

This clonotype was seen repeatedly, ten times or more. CDR3: CAISAGIQETQYF. CDR3 in DNA: TGTGCCATCAGTGCGGGGATCCAAGAGACCCAGTACTTC. The gene calls are TRBV10-3 and TRBJ2-5; possibly TRBD2 for D (5 bases). Germline V gives CDR1 ENHRY, CDR2 SYGVKD. The CDR3 runs to 13 residues. With 4 bases removed from V and 1 base from J, the gap between germline ends came to 7 bases.

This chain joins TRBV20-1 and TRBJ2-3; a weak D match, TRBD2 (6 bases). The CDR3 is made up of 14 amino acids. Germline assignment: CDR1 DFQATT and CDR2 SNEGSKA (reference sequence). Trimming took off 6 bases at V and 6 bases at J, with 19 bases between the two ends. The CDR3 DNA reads TGCAGTGCAGCAACTAAGTCGGGGGAGGATACGCAGTATTTT. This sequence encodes CSAATKSGEDTQYF.

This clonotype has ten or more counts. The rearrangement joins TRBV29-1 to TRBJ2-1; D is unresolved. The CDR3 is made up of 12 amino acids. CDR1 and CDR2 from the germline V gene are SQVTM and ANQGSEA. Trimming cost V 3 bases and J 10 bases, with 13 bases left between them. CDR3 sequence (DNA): TGCAGCGTTGACGCTCTCCGCAGCGAGCAGTTCTTC. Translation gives CSVDALRSEQFF.

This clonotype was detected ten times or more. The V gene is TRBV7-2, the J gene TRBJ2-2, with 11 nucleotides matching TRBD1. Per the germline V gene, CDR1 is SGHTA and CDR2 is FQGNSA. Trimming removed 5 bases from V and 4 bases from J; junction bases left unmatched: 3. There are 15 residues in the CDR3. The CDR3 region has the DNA TGTGCCAGCAGCCGGGGGACAGGGGGCACCGGGGAGCTGTTTTTT. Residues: CASSRGTGGTGELFF. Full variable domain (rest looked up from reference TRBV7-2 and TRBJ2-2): GAGVSQSPSNKVTEKGKDVELRCDPISGHTALYWYRQSLGQGLEFLIYFQGNSAPDKSGLPSDRFSAERTGGSVSTLTIQRTQQEDSAVYLCASSRGTGGTGELFFGEGSRLTVL.

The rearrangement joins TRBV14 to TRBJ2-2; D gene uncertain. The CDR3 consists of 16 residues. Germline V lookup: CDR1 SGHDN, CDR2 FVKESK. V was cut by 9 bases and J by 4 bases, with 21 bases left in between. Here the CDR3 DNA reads TGTGCCAGTGCACGTACGGCTAGTCGGAGCACCGGGGAGCTGTTTTTT. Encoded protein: CASARTASRSTGELFF.

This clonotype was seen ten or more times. The CDR3 region has the DNA TGCGCCAGCAGCCAAGTCGTCTCCGGGACTAGCGGTACCGGGGAGCTGTTTTTT. Translation gives CASSQVVSGTSGTGELFF. The rearrangement links TRBV4-1 to TRBJ2-2; 11 bases fit TRBD2. CDR3 length equals 18 residues. The V gene's germline CDR1 is MGHRA and CDR2 YSYEKL. V gave up 1 base and J gave up 5 bases; unmatched junction bases: 9.